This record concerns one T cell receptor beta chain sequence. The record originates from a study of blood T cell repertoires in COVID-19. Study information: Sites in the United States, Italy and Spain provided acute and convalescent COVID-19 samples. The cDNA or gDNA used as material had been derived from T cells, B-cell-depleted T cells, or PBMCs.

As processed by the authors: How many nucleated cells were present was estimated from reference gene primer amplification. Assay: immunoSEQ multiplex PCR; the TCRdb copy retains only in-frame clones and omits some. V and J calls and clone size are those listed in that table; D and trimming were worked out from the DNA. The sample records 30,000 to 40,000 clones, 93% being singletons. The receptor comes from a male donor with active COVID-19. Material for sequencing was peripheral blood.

CDR3: CASSHPGTGFTGELFF. As DNA, the CDR3 is TGTGCCAGCAGTCATCCCGGGACAGGGTTTACCGGGGAGCTGTTTTTT. The rearrangement links TRBV27 to TRBJ2-2, with 9 bases identical to TRBD1. CDR3 length: 16 amino acids. The V gene's germline CDR1 is MNHEY and CDR2 SMNVEV (reference sequence). V lost 5 bases to trimming and J lost 5 bases; unmatched junction nucleotides: 9.